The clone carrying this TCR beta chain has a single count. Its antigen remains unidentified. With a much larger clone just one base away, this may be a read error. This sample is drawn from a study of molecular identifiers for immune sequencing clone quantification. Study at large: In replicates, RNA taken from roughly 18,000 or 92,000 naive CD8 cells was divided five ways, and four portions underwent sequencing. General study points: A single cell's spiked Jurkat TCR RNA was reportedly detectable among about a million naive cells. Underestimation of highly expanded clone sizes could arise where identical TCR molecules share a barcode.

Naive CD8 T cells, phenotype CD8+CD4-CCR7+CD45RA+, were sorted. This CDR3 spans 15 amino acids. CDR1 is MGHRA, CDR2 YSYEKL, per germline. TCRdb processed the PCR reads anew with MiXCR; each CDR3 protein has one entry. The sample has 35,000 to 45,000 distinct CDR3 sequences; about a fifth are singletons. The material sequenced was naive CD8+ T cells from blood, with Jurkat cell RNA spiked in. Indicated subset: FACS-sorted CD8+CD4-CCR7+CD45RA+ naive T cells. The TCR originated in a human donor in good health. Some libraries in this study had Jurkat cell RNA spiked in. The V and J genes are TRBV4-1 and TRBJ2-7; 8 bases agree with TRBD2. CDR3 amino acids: CAGSQVGGRIDEQYF. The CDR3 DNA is TGCGCCGGCAGCCAAGTAGGCGGGAGGATCGACGAGCAGTACTTC.